The 21 T cell receptor beta chains in this list originate from one sample, sequenced in a study of shared clonotypes between healthy human individuals. Terminally differentiated effector memory CD45RA+ cells were excluded by CCR7 positive selection of CD45RO-negative cells. Sequencing was performed with immunoSEQ multiplex PCR; in TCRdb, only in-frame clones are kept and a portion is missing. This sample has about 2.1 million clones, with about 92% found just once. The sample comprised naive CD8+ T cells from PBMCs. These receptors were collected from a man younger than 35 in good health. Some clones in this sample may be carry-over from other donors' samples.

The chain links TRBV6-5 to TRBJ1-1, with D perhaps matching TRBD1 (5 bases). CDR1 MNHEY and CDR2 SVGAGI come from the germline V gene. The V and J ends lost 5 bases and 5 bases respectively, with 15 bases between them. The CDR3 is 14 amino acids. The CDR3 coding sequence is TGTGCCAGCAGTCCCCACCTTCGGGGGACTGAAGCTTTCTTT. This codes for CASSPHLRGTEAFF.

For this clone: Other DNA sequences within the sample encode an identical CDR3. The chain has TRBV7-9 and TRBJ2-3; maybe TRBD2 (6 bases). Germline loops: CDR1 SEHNR, CDR2 FQNEAQ (reference sequence). CDR3 length: 13 amino acids. With 6 bases removed from V and 0 bases from J, the gap between germline ends came to 7 bases. In nucleotides, the CDR3 is TGTGCCAGCAGGGAGGGAAGCACAGATACGCAGTATTTT. Amino acids: CASREGSTDTQYF.

The chain is built from TRBV11-2 and TRBJ2-1, with unresolved D. With 4 bases removed from V and 0 bases from J, the gap between germline ends came to 10 bases. Germline V CDR1 and CDR2: SGHAT, FQNNGV. This CDR3 region has 15 residues. The CDR3 sequence is CASSSWVSSYNEQFF. CDR3 coding DNA: TGTGCCAGCAGCTCGTGGGTAAGCTCCTACAATGAGCAGTTCTTC.

This chain joins TRBV13 and TRBJ1-4; D may be TRBD1 (6 bases). There are 16 residues in the CDR3. Between the trimmed V and J ends, which lost 2 bases and 0 bases, there was a span of 10 bases. Germline V gene sequence: CDR1 PRHDT, CDR2 FYEKMQ (reference sequence). The CDR3 reads CASSLSDRPTNEKLFF. The CDR3 coding sequence is TGTGCCAGCAGCTTATCGGACAGACCAACTAATGAAAAACTGTTTTTT.

The rearrangement uses TRBV30 and TRBJ2-7; D ambiguous. The CDR3 length is 13 residues. Trimming cost V 4 bases and J 2 bases, with 12 bases left between them. In germline, CDR1 is GTSNPN, CDR2 SVGIG (reference sequence). CDR3 residues: CAWTPGGAYEQYF. The CDR3, as DNA: TGTGCCTGGACCCCGGGCGGAGCCTACGAGCAGTACTTC.

This rearrangement joins TRBV28 to TRBJ1-1; TRBD1 aligns across 9 bases. The CDR3 has 15 amino acids. Germline CDR1 is MDHEN and CDR2 is SYDVKM. V shed 5 bases, J shed 1 base, and the junction held 5 bases outside the gene matches. The chain's CDR3 is CASSPMTGGNTEAFF. Here the CDR3 DNA reads TGTGCCAGCAGTCCGATGACAGGGGGGAACACTGAAGCTTTCTTT.

The chain employs TRBV2 and TRBJ2-7; D gene unclear. V was shortened by 1 base and J by 1 base, with 14 bases between the two germline ends. Per the germline V gene, CDR1 is SNHLY and CDR2 is FYNNEI. The CDR3 runs 16 residues. CDR3 region: CASSEGVGNPSYEQYF. CDR3 in DNA: TGTGCCAGCAGTGAAGGGGTAGGGAACCCTTCCTACGAGCAGTACTTC. The whole variable domain, remainder taken from reference TRBV2 and TRBJ2-7, is EPEVTQTPSHQVTQMGQEVILRCVPISNHLYFYWYRQILGQKVEFLVSFYNNEISEKSEIFDDQFSVERPDGSNFTLKIRSTKLEDSAMYFCASSEGVGNPSYEQYFGPGTRLTVT.

Points on this clone: This specimen includes other DNA sequences encoding the same CDR3. The chain employs TRBV9 and TRBJ2-5; 7 bases are shared with TRBD2. V dropped 4 bases and J dropped 3; count of bases not matched to a gene: 6. The CDR3 covers 14 residues. From germline, CDR1 is SGDLS and CDR2 YYNGEE. CDR3 in DNA: TGTGCCAGCAGCCTTAGGGCGGGGGAAGAGACCCAGTACTTC. As protein: CASSLRAGEETQYF.

This chain joins TRBV28 and TRBJ2-7, with 10 bases that match TRBD2. With V trimmed by 2 bases and J by 4 bases, 5 bases remained unmatched. This CDR3 region has 15 residues. CDR1 is MDHEN and CDR2 is SYDVKM in the germline V gene. CDR3 protein: CASSLAGLAEYEQYF. The CDR3 coding sequence is TGTGCCAGCAGTTTAGCAGGACTAGCGGAATACGAGCAGTACTTC.

On this clone itself: This CDR3 is also generated by other DNA sequences in the sample. This rearrangement joins TRBV9 to TRBJ2-7; D may be TRBD2 (5 bases). Trimming removed 7 bases at V and 0 bases at J, with 11 bases between. Per germline, CDR1 SGDLS and CDR2 YYNGEE. This CDR3 region has 13 residues. The CDR3 sequence is CASSPGSSYEQYF. CDR3 DNA sequence: TGTGCCAGCTCACCGGGATCCTCCTACGAGCAGTACTTC.

The chain recombines TRBV19 with TRBJ1-2, with D unresolved. Per germline, CDR1 LNHDA and CDR2 SQIVND (reference sequence). CDR3 length: 17 amino acids. Deletions cut 3 bases from V and 2 bases from J, with 19 bases between. The CDR3 reads CASSIHPGGKGNYGYTF. The CDR3 DNA sequence: TGTGCCAGTAGTATTCATCCCGGTGGGAAAGGCAACTATGGCTACACCTTC. Full variable domain (missing parts from reference TRBV19 and TRBJ1-2): DGGITQSPKYLFRKEGQNVTLSCEQNLNHDAMYWYRQDPGQGLRLIYYSQIVNDFQKGDIAEGYSVSREKKESFPLTVTSAQKNPTAFYLCASSIHPGGKGNYGYTFGSGTRLTVV.

The rearrangement uses TRBV6-1 and TRBJ1-3; the D gene is possibly TRBD1 (5 bases). In germline, CDR1 is MNHNS, CDR2 SASEGT. V was shortened by 3 bases and J by 2 bases, with 14 bases between the two germline ends. This CDR3 is built from 16 residues. As DNA, the CDR3 is TGTGCCAGCAGTGATAGAGGGGAAGGCACTGGAAACACCATATATTTT. Translated, it gives CASSDRGEGTGNTIYF.

J is TRBJ2-7 and V is TRBV4-1; D remains ambiguous. The V gene lost 1 base and the J gene lost 4 bases, with 8 bases spanning the gap. The CDR3 has 13 residues. Germline CDR1 reads MGHRA; CDR2 reads YSYEKL. CDR3 nucleotide sequence: TGCGCCAGCAGCCAAGTACACGCATACGAGCAGTACTTC. It yields the protein CASSQVHAYEQYF.

CDR3 protein: CASSLGGPLEQYF. In DNA form, the CDR3 reads TGTGCCAGCAGTTTAGGAGGCCCCCTCGAGCAGTACTTC. This chain links TRBV27 with TRBJ2-7; tentative D call: TRBD2 (5 bases). Germline V gene sequence: CDR1 MNHEY, CDR2 SMNVEV (reference sequence). CDR3 size: 13 residues. V was shortened by 2 bases and J by 6 bases, with 11 bases between the two germline ends.

Points on this clone: At one of its ends the junction is not consistent with the germline gene, which may arise from a read error. The rearrangement joins TRBV19 to TRBJ2-1, with TRBD1 matching 7 bases. Germline V gives CDR1 LNHDA, CDR2 SQIVND (reference sequence). The CDR3 contains 15 residues. The CDR3 here is CASSLDRASYNEQFF. Here the CDR3 DNA reads TGTGCCAGTAGTCTAGACAGGGCCTCCTACAATGAGCAGTTCTTC.

The chain has TRBV5-1 and TRBJ2-1; D not certain. The CDR3 spans 18 residues. The germline CDR1 and CDR2 sequences are SGHRS and YFSETQ. Trimming pared 0 bases from V and 6 bases from J, leaving 22 bases between. CDR3 in amino acids: CASSLAGTVLLGINEQFF. CDR3 coding DNA: TGCGCCAGCAGCTTGGCCGGAACAGTTCTGTTGGGGATCAATGAGCAGTTCTTC.

This sequence joins TRBV6-6 and TRBJ2-2, with a possible D match to TRBD1 (7 bases). The V gene's germline CDR1 is MNHNY and CDR2 SVGAGI (reference sequence). V was shortened by 10 bases and J by 5 bases, with 11 bases between the two germline ends. The length of the CDR3 is 12 residues. The CDR3 bases are TGTGCCATTGCGGGACAGACCGGGGAGCTGTTTTTT. Translating gives CAIAGQTGELFF.

The gene calls are TRBV13 and TRBJ2-7, with 15 bases lining up with TRBD2. This CDR3 contains 15 residues. V lost 5 bases to trimming and J lost 6 bases; unmatched junction nucleotides: 5. CDR1 and CDR2 from the germline V gene are PRHDT and FYEKMQ (reference sequence). CDR3 amino acids: CASSLSGLAGGEQYF. The CDR3 bases are TGTGCCAGCAGCCTATCGGGACTAGCGGGAGGCGAGCAGTACTTC.

V usage is TRBV4-1 and J usage is TRBJ2-7; TRBD1 agrees at 12 bases. CDR1 MGHRA and CDR2 YSYEKL come from the germline V gene. V trimming: 4 bases; J trimming: 6 bases; junction bases outside the gene matches: 4. There are 14 residues in the CDR3. The CDR3, as DNA: TGCGCCAGCAGCCCCGGGACAGGGGGCCTCGAGCAGTACTTC. This encodes CASSPGTGGLEQYF.

The rearrangement uses TRBV7-9 and TRBJ2-2; 7 bases are a match to TRBD1. With V trimmed by 5 bases and J by 3 bases, 6 bases remained unmatched. The CDR3 consists of 15 residues. The germline CDR1 and CDR2 sequences are SEHNR and FQNEAQ (reference sequence). The CDR3 coding sequence is TGTGCCAGCAGCACGAACAGGGGTCACACCGGGGAGCTGTTTTTT. This sequence encodes CASSTNRGHTGELFF.

The chain carries TRBV6-4 and TRBJ2-7; D gene unclear. CDR3 length: 16 amino acids. Trimming left V 0 bases short and J 1 base short, with 13 bases between. Germline lookup yields CDR1 MRHNA and CDR2 SNTAGT. The CDR3 reads CASSDSQAIQSYEQYF. The CDR3 bases are TGTGCCAGCAGTGACTCTCAGGCTATTCAATCCTACGAGCAGTACTTC.